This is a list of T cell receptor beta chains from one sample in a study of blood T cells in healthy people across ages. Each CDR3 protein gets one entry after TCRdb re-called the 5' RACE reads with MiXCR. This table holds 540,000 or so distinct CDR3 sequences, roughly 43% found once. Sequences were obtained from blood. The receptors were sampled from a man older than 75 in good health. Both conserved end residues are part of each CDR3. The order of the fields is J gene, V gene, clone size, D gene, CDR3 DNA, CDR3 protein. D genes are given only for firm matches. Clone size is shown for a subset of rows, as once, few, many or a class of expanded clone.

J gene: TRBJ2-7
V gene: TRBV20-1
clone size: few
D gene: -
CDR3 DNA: TGCAGTGCTAGAGGGGGTCACGAGCAGTACTTC
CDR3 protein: CSARGGHEQYF

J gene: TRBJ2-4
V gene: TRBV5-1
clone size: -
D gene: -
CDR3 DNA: TGCGCCAGCAGCTTGGCCGACCGTAAGGAGCAAGAGCAGTACTTC
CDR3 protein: CASSLADRKEQEQYF

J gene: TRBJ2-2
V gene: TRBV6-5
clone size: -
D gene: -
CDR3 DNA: TGTGCCAGCAGTCGACAGGGACTTATGAACGGGGAGCTGTTTTTT
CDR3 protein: CASSRQGLMNGELFF

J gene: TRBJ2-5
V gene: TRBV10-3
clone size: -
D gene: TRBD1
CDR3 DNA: TGTGCCGTCACTCCCGACAGGGATCAAGAGACCCAGTACTTC
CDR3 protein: CAVTPDRDQETQYF

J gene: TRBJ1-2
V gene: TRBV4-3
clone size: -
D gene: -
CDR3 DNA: TGCGCCAGCAGCCAAGAGGGAGTCAGGGGCTACACCTTC
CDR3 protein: CASSQEGVRGYTF

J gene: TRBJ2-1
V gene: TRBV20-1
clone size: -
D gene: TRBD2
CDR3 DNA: TGCAGTGCTAGAGTTGCGACGGCGGGAGGTAATGAGCAGTTCTTC
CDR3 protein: CSARVATAGGNEQFF

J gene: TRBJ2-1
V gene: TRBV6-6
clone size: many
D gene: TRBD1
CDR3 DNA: TGTGCCAGCAGTAACTGGAGGACAGGGGTCTACAATGAGCAGTTCTTC
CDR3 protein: CASSNWRTGVYNEQFF

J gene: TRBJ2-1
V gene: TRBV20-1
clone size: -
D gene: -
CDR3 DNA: TGCAGTGCTAGTAGGCGGATTGGCTCCTACAATGAGCAGTTCTTC
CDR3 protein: CSASRRIGSYNEQFF

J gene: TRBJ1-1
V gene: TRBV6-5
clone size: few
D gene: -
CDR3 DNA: TGTGCCAGCAGTTACTCGCTCACAGTCAACACTGAAGCTTTCTTT
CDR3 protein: CASSYSLTVNTEAFF

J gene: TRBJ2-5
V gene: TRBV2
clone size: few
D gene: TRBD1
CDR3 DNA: TGTGCCAGCAGGGAACGACAGGGGGGACAAGAGACCCAGTACTTC
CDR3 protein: CASRERQGGQETQYF

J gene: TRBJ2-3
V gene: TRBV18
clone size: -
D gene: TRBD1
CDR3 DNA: TGTGCCAGCTCACCATCAGGGGGCGCGATTAATACGCAGTATTTT
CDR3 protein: CASSPSGGAINTQYF

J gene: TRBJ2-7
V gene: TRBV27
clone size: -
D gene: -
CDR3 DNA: TGTGCCAGCAGTTCCCAGCGACAGGCTTCCTACGAGCAGTACTTC
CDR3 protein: CASSSQRQASYEQYF

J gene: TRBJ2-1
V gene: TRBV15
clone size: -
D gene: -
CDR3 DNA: TGTGCCACCAGCACGGGGCGGGTATACAATGAGCAGTTCTTC
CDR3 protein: CATSTGRVYNEQFF